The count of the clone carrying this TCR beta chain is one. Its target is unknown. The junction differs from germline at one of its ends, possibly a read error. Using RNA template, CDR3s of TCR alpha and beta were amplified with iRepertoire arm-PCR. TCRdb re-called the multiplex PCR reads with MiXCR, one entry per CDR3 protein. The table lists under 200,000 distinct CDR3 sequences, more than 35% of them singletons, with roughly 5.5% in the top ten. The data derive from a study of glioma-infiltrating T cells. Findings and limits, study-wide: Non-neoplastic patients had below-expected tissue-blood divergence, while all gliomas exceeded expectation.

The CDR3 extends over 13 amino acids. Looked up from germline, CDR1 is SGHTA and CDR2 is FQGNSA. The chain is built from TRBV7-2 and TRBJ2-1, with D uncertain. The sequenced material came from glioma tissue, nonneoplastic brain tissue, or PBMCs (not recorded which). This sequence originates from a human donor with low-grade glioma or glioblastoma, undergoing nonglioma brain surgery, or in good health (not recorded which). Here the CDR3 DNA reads TGTGCCAGCATCTTAGACTCCTACAATGAGCAGTTCTTC. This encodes CASILDSYNEQFF.